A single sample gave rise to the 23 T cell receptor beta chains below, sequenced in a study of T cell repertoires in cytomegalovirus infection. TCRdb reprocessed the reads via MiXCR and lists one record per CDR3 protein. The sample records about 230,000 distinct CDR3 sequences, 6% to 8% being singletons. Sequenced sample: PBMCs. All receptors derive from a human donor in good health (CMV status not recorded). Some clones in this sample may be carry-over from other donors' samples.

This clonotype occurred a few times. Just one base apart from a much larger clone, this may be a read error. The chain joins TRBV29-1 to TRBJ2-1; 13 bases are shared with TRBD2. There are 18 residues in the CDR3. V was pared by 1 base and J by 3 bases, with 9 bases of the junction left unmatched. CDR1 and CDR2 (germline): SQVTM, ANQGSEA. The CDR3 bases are TGCAGCGTTGAAGGGGGCCCAACTAGCGGGGGGGTCTACAATGAGCAGTTCTTC. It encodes CSVEGGPTSGGVYNEQFF.

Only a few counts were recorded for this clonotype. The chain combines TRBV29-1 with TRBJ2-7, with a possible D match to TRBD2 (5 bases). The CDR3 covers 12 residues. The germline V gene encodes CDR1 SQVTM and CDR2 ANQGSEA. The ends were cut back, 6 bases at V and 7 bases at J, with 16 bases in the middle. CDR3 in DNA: TGCAGCGTGGCCGGAGGTGGGAATGAGCAGTACTTC. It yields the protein CSVAGGGNEQYF.

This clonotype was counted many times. The chain's CDR3 is CASSSPRRTSSGGNTIYF. DNA of the CDR3: TGTGCCAGCAGCTCTCCCAGGCGGACCTCGAGCGGTGGAAACACCATATATTTT. The gene calls are TRBV7-2 and TRBJ1-3; D uncertain. Per germline, CDR1 SGHTA and CDR2 FQGNSA. The V end was cut by 4 bases, the J end by 3 bases, with 22 bases between. This CDR3 is built from 18 residues.

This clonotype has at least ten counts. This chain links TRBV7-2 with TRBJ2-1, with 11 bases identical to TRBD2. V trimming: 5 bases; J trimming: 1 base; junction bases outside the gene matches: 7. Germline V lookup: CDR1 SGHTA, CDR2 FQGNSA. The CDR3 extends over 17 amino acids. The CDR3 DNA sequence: TGTGCCAGCAGCAATATAGCGGGGGGGCTGTCCTACAATGAGCAGTTCTTC. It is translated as CASSNIAGGLSYNEQFF.

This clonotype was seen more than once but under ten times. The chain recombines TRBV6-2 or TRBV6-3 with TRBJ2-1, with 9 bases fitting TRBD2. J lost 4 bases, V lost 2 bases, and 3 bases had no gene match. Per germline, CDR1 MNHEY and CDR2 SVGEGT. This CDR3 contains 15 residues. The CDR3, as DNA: TGTGCCAGCAGTTACAGCGGGGGGAAGTACAATGAGCAGTTCTTC. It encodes CASSYSGGKYNEQFF.

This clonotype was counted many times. Here the CDR3 reads CASSYPRARGSLSTDTQYF. As DNA, the CDR3 is TGTGCCAGCAGTTACCCGAGAGCGCGTGGGAGTCTTAGCACAGATACGCAGTATTTT. The J gene is TRBJ2-3, the V gene TRBV6-2 or TRBV6-3; D is perhaps TRBD2 (5 bases). Deletions cut 2 bases from V and 0 bases from J, with 21 bases between. This CDR3 region has 19 residues. Germline lookup yields CDR1 MNHEY and CDR2 SVGEGT.

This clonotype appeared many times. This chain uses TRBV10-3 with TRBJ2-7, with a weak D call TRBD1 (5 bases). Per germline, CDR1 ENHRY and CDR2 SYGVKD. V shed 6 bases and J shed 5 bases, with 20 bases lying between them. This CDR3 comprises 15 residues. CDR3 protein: CAISRQSLGSHEQYF. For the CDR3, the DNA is TGTGCCATCAGCAGACAGAGTCTAGGTAGCCACGAGCAGTACTTC.

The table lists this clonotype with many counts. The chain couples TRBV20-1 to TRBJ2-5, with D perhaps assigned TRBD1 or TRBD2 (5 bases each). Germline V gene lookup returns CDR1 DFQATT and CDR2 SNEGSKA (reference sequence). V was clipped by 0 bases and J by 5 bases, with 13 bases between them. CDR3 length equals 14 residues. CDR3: CSARDFPGRETQYF. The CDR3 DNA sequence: TGCAGTGCTAGAGATTTCCCGGGACGGGAGACCCAGTACTTC.

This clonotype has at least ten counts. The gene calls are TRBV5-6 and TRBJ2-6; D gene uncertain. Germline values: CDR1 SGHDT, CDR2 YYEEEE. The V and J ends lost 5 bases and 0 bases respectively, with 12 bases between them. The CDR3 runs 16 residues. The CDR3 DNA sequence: TGTGCCAGCAGATTAAAATTCAACTCTGGGGCCAACGTCCTGACTTTC. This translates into CASRLKFNSGANVLTF.

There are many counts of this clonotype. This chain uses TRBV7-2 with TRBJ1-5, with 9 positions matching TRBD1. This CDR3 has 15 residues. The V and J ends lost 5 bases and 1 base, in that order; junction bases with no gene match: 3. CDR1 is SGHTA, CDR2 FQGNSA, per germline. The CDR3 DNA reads TGTGCCAGCAGCCCGACAGGGGGAAGCAATCAGCCCCAGCATTTT. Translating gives CASSPTGGSNQPQHF.

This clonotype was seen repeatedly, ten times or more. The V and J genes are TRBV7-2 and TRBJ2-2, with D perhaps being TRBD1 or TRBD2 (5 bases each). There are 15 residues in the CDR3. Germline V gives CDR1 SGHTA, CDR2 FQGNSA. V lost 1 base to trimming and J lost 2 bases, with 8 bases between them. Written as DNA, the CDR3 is TGTGCCAGCAGCTTAGTGGGACCTAACACCGGGGAGCTGTTTTTT. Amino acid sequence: CASSLVGPNTGELFF.

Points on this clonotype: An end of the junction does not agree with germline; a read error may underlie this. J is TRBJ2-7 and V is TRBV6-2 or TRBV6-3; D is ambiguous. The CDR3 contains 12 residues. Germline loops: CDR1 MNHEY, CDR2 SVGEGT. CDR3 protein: CACSLNSYEQYF. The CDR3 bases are TGTGCCTGCAGTCTGAATTCCTACGAGCAGTACTTC.

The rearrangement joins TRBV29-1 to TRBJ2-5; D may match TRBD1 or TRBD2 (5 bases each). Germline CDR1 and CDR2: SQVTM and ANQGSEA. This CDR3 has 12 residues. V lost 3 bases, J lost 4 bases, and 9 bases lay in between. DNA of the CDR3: TGCAGCGTTGAGGGACCCGGAGAGACCCAGTACTTC. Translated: CSVEGPGETQYF.

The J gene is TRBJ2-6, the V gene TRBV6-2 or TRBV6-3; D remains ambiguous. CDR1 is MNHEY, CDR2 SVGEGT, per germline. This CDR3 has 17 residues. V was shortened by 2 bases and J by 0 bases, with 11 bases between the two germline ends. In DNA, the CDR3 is TGTGCCAGCAGTTACCGACAACTACTCTCTGGGGCCAACGTCCTGACTTTC. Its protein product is CASSYRQLLSGANVLTF.

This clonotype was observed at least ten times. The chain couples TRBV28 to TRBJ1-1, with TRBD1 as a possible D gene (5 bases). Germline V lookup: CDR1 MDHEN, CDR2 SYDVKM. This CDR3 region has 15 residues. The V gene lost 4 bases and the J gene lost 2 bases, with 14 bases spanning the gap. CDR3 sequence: CASSSGGVENTEAFF. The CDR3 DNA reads TGTGCCAGCAGTTCGGGAGGGGTCGAAAACACTGAAGCTTTCTTT.

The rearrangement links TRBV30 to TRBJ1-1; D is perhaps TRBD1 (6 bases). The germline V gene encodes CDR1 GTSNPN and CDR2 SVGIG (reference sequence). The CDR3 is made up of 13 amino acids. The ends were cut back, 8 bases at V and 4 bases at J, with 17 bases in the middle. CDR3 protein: CARTRGGGTEAFF. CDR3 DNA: TGTGCCCGGACCAGGGGTGGAGGCACTGAAGCTTTCTTT. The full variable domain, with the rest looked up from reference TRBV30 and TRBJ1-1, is SQTIHQWPATLVQPVGSPLSLECTVEGTSNPNLYWYRQAAGRGLQLLFYSVGIGQISSEVPQNLSASRPQDRQFILSSKKLLLSDSGFYLCARTRGGGTEAFFGQGTRLTVV.

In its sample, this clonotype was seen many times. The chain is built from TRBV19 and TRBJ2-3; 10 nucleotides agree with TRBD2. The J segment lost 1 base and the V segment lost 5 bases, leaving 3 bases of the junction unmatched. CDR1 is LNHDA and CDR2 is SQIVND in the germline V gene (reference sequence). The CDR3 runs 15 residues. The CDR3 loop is CASSSTSGGTDTQYF. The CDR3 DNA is TGTGCCAGTAGTTCAACTAGCGGGGGCACAGATACGCAGTATTTT.

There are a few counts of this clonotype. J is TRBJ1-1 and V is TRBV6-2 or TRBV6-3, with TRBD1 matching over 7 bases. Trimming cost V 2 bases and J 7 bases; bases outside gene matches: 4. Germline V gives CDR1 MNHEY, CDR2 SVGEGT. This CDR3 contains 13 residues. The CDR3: CASSYSGQVEAFF. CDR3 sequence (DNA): TGTGCCAGCAGTTACAGCGGACAGGTTGAAGCTTTCTTT.

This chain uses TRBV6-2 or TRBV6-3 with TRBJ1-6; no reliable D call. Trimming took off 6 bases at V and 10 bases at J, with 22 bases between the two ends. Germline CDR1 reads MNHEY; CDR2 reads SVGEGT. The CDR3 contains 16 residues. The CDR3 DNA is TGTGCCAGCAGCCGGCCCGGGATTAAAGCCCAATCACCCCTCCACTTT. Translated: CASSRPGIKAQSPLHF.

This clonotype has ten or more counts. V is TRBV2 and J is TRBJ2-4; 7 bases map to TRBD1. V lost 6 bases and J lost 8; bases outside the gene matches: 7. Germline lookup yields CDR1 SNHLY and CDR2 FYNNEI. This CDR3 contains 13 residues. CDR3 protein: CASRGQLGDIQYF. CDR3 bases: TGTGCCAGCAGGGGACAGCTTGGGGACATTCAGTACTTC.

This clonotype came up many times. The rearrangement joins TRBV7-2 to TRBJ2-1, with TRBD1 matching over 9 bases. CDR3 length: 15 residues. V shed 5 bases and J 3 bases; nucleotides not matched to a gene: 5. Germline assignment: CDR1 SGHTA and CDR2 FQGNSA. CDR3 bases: TGTGCCAGCAGCGAACAGGGGGCTGTCTACAATGAGCAGTTCTTC. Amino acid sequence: CASSEQGAVYNEQFF. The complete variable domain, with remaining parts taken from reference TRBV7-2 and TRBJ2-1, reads GAGVSQSPSNKVTEKGKDVELRCDPISGHTALYWYRQSLGQGLEFLIYFQGNSAPDKSGLPSDRFSAERTGGSVSTLTIQRTQQEDSAVYLCASSEQGAVYNEQFFGPGTRLTVL.

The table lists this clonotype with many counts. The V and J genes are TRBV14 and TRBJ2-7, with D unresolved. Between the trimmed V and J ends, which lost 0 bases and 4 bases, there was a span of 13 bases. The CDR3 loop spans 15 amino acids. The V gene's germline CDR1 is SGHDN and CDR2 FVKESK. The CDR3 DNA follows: TGTGCCAGCAGCCAAGATTTGGAAAGGTCTTACGAGCAGTACTTC. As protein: CASSQDLERSYEQYF.

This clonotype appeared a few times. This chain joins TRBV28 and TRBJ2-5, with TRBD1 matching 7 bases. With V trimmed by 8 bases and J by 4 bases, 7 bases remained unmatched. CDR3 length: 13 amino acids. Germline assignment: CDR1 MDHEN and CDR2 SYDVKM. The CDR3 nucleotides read TGTGCCAGCCGGCAGACAGGGAGAGAGACCCAGTACTTC. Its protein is CASRQTGRETQYF. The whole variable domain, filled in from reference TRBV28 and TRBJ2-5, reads DVKVTQSSRYLVKRTGEKVFLECVQDMDHENMFWYRQDPGLGLRLIYFSYDVKMKEKGDIPEGYSVSREKKERFSLILESASTNQTSMYLCASRQTGRETQYFGPGTRLLVL.